This is a list of T cell receptor beta chains from one sample in a study of cytomegalovirus exposure and HLA in healthy donors. Data came from immunoSEQ multiplex PCR; TCRdb stores just in-frame clones and leaves some out. The sample includes over 95,000 clones, approximately 69% of them seen just once. Sequences were obtained from PBMCs. Source of these receptors: a middle-aged woman in good health and CMV-seropositive. Both conserved end residues are part of each CDR3. Fields, in order: J gene, V gene, clone size, D gene, CDR3 protein, CDR3 DNA. The D gene is left open where the match is weak. Size tells how often a clone was seen (once, few, many) or the class of an expanded clone, and some rows leave it out.

j_call: TRBJ2-1; v_call: TRBV5-1; clone_size: NA; d_call: NA; cdr3_aa: CASSLNVGAWSHNEQFF; cdr3_nt: TGCGCCAGCAGCTTAAATGTCGGTGCATGGTCCCACAATGAGCAGTTCTTC
j_call: TRBJ2-7; v_call: TRBV5-1; clone_size: NA; d_call: NA; cdr3_aa: CASSLTSSYEQYF; cdr3_nt: TGCGCCAGCAGCTTAACGAGCTCCTACGAGCAGTACTTC
j_call: TRBJ1-1; v_call: TRBV7-8; clone_size: NA; d_call: NA; cdr3_aa: CASSAILNTEAFF; cdr3_nt: TGTGCCAGCAGCGCGATCCTGAACACTGAAGCTTTCTTT
j_call: TRBJ1-5; v_call: TRBV4-2; clone_size: NA; d_call: NA; cdr3_aa: CASSQESTYSNQPQHF; cdr3_nt: TGTGCCAGCAGCCAAGAGTCCACCTATAGCAATCAGCCCCAGCATTTT
j_call: TRBJ1-1; v_call: TRBV30; clone_size: NA; d_call: NA; cdr3_aa: CAWKGHRMNTEAFF; cdr3_nt: TGTGCCTGGAAGGGACATCGTATGAACACTGAAGCTTTCTTT
j_call: TRBJ1-1; v_call: TRBV7-3; clone_size: NA; d_call: NA; cdr3_aa: CASSLTGVRGGTEAFF; cdr3_nt: TGTGCCAGCAGCTTAACTGGAGTCCGGGGTGGCACTGAAGCTTTCTTT
j_call: TRBJ1-4; v_call: TRBV6-5; clone_size: few; d_call: NA; cdr3_aa: CASSPPGSSSEKLFF; cdr3_nt: TGTGCCAGCAGCCCCCCGGGAAGCTCCAGTGAAAAACTGTTTTTT
j_call: TRBJ2-5; v_call: TRBV5-1; clone_size: once; d_call: TRBD2; cdr3_aa: CASSLFGLAGGPEGETQYF; cdr3_nt: TGCGCCAGCAGCTTGTTTGGGCTAGCGGGAGGGCCGGAGGGAGAGACCCAGTACTTC
j_call: TRBJ2-7; v_call: TRBV7-9; clone_size: NA; d_call: TRBD1; cdr3_aa: CASSLADRGPRQYF; cdr3_nt: TGTGCCAGCAGCTTAGCCGACAGGGGGCCGCGGCAGTACTTC
j_call: TRBJ1-1; v_call: TRBV6-1; clone_size: NA; d_call: TRBD1; cdr3_aa: CASRTGLYTEAFF; cdr3_nt: TGTGCCAGCAGGACAGGGTTGTACACTGAAGCTTTCTTT
j_call: TRBJ1-4; v_call: TRBV27; clone_size: NA; d_call: NA; cdr3_aa: CASSWRRGSEKLFF; cdr3_nt: TGTGCCAGCAGTTGGAGGCGGGGGAGTGAAAAACTGTTTTTT
j_call: TRBJ2-2; v_call: TRBV4-1; clone_size: NA; d_call: TRBD1; cdr3_aa: CASSHRSGTANTGELFF; cdr3_nt: TGCGCCAGCAGCCATCGATCCGGGACAGCTAACACCGGGGAGCTGTTTTTT
j_call: TRBJ1-1; v_call: TRBV7-3; clone_size: few; d_call: TRBD1; cdr3_aa: CASSLIIGRAGGNTEAFF; cdr3_nt: TGTGCCAGCAGCTTAATTATCGGAAGGGCAGGGGGGAACACTGAAGCTTTCTTT
j_call: TRBJ2-1; v_call: TRBV7-2; clone_size: NA; d_call: TRBD2; cdr3_aa: CASSAGPTSVEQFF; cdr3_nt: TGTGCCAGCAGCGCGGGCCCCACTAGCGTTGAGCAGTTCTTC
j_call: TRBJ2-5; v_call: TRBV18; clone_size: NA; d_call: NA; cdr3_aa: CASSPQYQETQYF; cdr3_nt: TGTGCCAGCTCACCGCAGTACCAAGAGACCCAGTACTTC
j_call: TRBJ1-2; v_call: TRBV10-3; clone_size: few; d_call: NA; cdr3_aa: CAISEGAVGGYGYTF; cdr3_nt: TGTGCCATCAGTGAGGGGGCAGTGGGAGGCTATGGCTACACCTTC
j_call: TRBJ2-3; v_call: TRBV30; clone_size: NA; d_call: TRBD1; cdr3_aa: CAWKVQGATDTQYF; cdr3_nt: TGTGCCTGGAAGGTCCAGGGGGCAACAGATACGCAGTATTTT